These 21 T cell receptor beta chains came from one sample sequenced in a study of blood T cell repertoires in COVID-19. Clones were sequenced by immunoSEQ multiplex PCR, and TCRdb holds only the in-frame ones, with some missing. The profile shows a few hundred thousand clones, roughly nine tenths of them singletons. Specimen: peripheral blood. The source is a man aged 55 to 69 with acute or convalescent COVID-19.

The chain joins TRBV6-2 or TRBV6-3 to TRBJ1-1; the D gene is possibly TRBD1 (6 bases). The CDR3 is 16 amino acids. With 4 bases removed from V and 1 base from J, the gap between germline ends came to 16 bases. The V gene's germline CDR1 is MNHEY and CDR2 SVGEGT. The CDR3 coding sequence is TGTGCCAGCAGTTCGGTTAACAGGGTGACGAACACTGAAGCTTTCTTT. It is translated as CASSSVNRVTNTEAFF.

Of note for this clone: At one of its ends the junction is not consistent with the germline gene, which may arise from a read error. This sequence joins TRBV7-7 and TRBJ2-1, with TRBD2 matching 8 bases. Germline-derived CDR1 and CDR2 are SSHAT and FNYEAQ (reference sequence). The CDR3 has 15 residues. CDR3: CASSLVREAYNEQFF. The CDR3 nucleotides read TGTGCTAGCAGCTTAGTGCGGGAGGCATACAATGAGCAGTTCTTC.

The gene calls are TRBV11-3 and TRBJ2-1, with 12 bases matching TRBD2. Germline CDR1 and CDR2: SGHNT and YENEEA. CDR3 length: 17 residues. Trimming at V came to 4 bases and at J to 6 bases, leaving 10 bases not matched to a gene. The CDR3 loop reads CASSSSVGLAGANEQFF. DNA of the CDR3: TGTGCCAGCAGCTCATCGGTGGGACTAGCGGGCGCCAATGAGCAGTTCTTC.

This sequence joins TRBV11-2 and TRBJ1-5; maybe TRBD1 (5 bases). From germline, CDR1 is SGHAT and CDR2 FQNNGV. There are 13 residues in the CDR3. V was shortened by 4 bases and J by 11 bases, with 15 bases between the two germline ends. In nucleotides, the CDR3 is TGTGCCAGCAGCTCCGACGGGGGTTTGACCCAGCATTTT. As protein: CASSSDGGLTQHF.

The count of this clone is one. The rearrangement links TRBV5-1 to TRBJ1-1; tentative D call: TRBD1 (5 bases). This CDR3 region has 15 residues. CDR1 SGHRS and CDR2 YFSETQ come from the germline V gene. V lost 3 bases to trimming and J lost 1 base, with 13 bases between them. The CDR3 nucleotides read TGCGCCAGCAGCTCAATCCAAGACAGGAACACTGAAGCTTTCTTT. It is translated as CASSSIQDRNTEAFF.

This rearrangement joins TRBV27 to TRBJ2-3; D unresolved. Germline V gene sequence: CDR1 MNHEY, CDR2 SMNVEV (reference sequence). This CDR3 spans 14 amino acids. V shed 3 bases and J shed 0 bases, with 7 bases lying between them. CDR3 region: CASSFTVSTDTQYF. The CDR3 bases are TGTGCCAGCAGTTTTACTGTAAGCACAGATACGCAGTATTTT.

The V gene is TRBV7-8, the J gene TRBJ2-1, with 16 bases identical to TRBD2. Germline V lookup: CDR1 SGHVS, CDR2 FQNEAQ. V trimming: 5 bases; J trimming: 5 bases; junction bases outside the gene matches: 3. This CDR3 is built from 16 residues. The CDR3 region is CASSPGTSGRDNEQFF. CDR3 bases: TGTGCCAGCAGCCCTGGGACTAGCGGGAGGGACAATGAGCAGTTCTTC.

The chain has TRBV5-1 and TRBJ2-2; 14 positions match TRBD2. CDR1 SGHRS and CDR2 YFSETQ come from the germline V gene. V lost 3 bases to trimming and J lost 0 bases; unmatched junction nucleotides: 7. CDR3 length: 19 residues. The CDR3: CASSSVPGLAGANTGELFF. CDR3 nucleotides: TGCGCCAGCAGCTCGGTCCCGGGACTAGCGGGGGCGAACACCGGGGAGCTGTTTTTT.

The chain joins TRBV14 to TRBJ2-5; perhaps TRBD1 as D (6 bases). The length of the CDR3 is 15 residues. Germline lookup yields CDR1 SGHDN and CDR2 FVKESK. V was trimmed by 4 bases and J by 4 bases, leaving 16 bases between them. The CDR3 DNA reads TGTGCCAGCAGCCGGGCTTTGGGGGCTGGAGAGACCCAGTACTTC. Residues: CASSRALGAGETQYF.

The rearrangement uses TRBV6-2 or TRBV6-3 and TRBJ1-5, with D maybe TRBD1 (6 bases). This CDR3 has 16 amino acids. Germline assignment: CDR1 MNHEY and CDR2 SVGEGT. Between the trimmed V and J ends, which lost 4 bases and 3 bases, there was a span of 16 bases. CDR3 in amino acids: CASSSPITGPNQPQHF. The CDR3, as DNA: TGTGCCAGCAGTTCACCAATAACAGGGCCCAATCAGCCCCAGCATTTT.

The rearrangement joins TRBV4-3 to TRBJ2-6; TRBD1 is a possible D gene (6 bases). Looked up from germline, CDR1 is LGHNA and CDR2 is YSLEER. V was clipped by 0 bases and J by 0 bases, with 15 bases between them. The CDR3 has 19 residues. CDR3 protein: CASSQDGPGEFSGANVLTF. DNA of the CDR3: TGCGCCAGCAGCCAAGATGGGCCAGGGGAATTCTCTGGGGCCAACGTCCTGACTTTC.

The rearrangement links TRBV7-6 to TRBJ2-3; D is perhaps TRBD2 (5 bases). Trimming pared 2 bases from V and 0 bases from J, leaving 6 bases between. The CDR3 consists of 14 residues. Germline CDR1 is SGHVS and CDR2 is FNYEAQ. The CDR3 here is CASSLQRSTDTQYF. As DNA, the CDR3 is TGTGCCAGCAGCTTACAGCGGAGCACAGATACGCAGTATTTT.

The sample holds a few counts of this clone. This chain uses TRBV12-3 or TRBV12-4 with TRBJ1-5; D unclear. V gave up 3 bases and J gave up 4 bases, with 7 bases separating them. The CDR3 covers 13 residues. The CDR3 reads CASSFRRNQPQHF. CDR3 DNA: TGTGCCAGCAGTTTCAGGAGGAATCAGCCCCAGCATTTT.

The genes are TRBV3-1 (or the pseudogene TRBV3-2) and TRBJ2-6, with D uncertain. CDR1 LGHDT and CDR2 YNNKEL come from the germline V gene (reference sequence). There are 16 residues in the CDR3. Trimming stripped 0 bases from V and 8 bases from J, with 14 bases between. The CDR3 coding sequence is TGTGCCAGCAGCCAAGATCGAGGTACAACGTCCAACGTCCTGACTTTC. Its translation is CASSQDRGTTSNVLTF.

The chain employs TRBV27 and TRBJ1-3, with 10 bases aligning to TRBD1. The CDR3 contains 16 residues. In germline, CDR1 is MNHEY, CDR2 SMNVEV (reference sequence). V trimming: 5 bases; J trimming: 4 bases; junction bases outside the gene matches: 8. The CDR3 DNA sequence: TGTGCCAGCAGTCGGACCGGGACAGGGGAAGGAAACACCATATATTTT. The encoded protein is CASSRTGTGEGNTIYF.

This clone was seen just once. This chain joins TRBV7-8 and TRBJ2-1, with 12 bases that match TRBD2. The CDR3 runs to 15 residues. V shed 5 bases, J shed 14 bases, and the junction held 13 bases outside the gene matches. Germline V gene sequence: CDR1 SGHVS, CDR2 FQNEAQ. The CDR3 spells CASSTRRLAGDQKFF. Here the CDR3 DNA reads TGTGCCAGCAGCACGCGCAGACTAGCGGGAGATCAGAAGTTCTTC.

The chain couples TRBV6-2 or TRBV6-3 to TRBJ1-5; D is perhaps TRBD1 (5 bases). The CDR3 has 16 amino acids. V was shortened by 0 bases and J by 4 bases, with 13 bases between the two germline ends. CDR1 MNHEY and CDR2 SVGEGT come from the germline V gene. The CDR3 loop is CASSYSSPGRNQPQHF. The CDR3 bases are TGTGCCAGCAGTTACTCGAGTCCAGGGCGAAATCAGCCCCAGCATTTT.

The chain combines TRBV19 with TRBJ1-5; 9 positions agree with TRBD1. Germline lookup yields CDR1 LNHDA and CDR2 SQIVND (reference sequence). The CDR3 loop spans 16 amino acids. V shed 1 base, J shed 5 bases, and the junction held 6 bases outside the gene matches. Written as DNA, the CDR3 is TGTGCCAGTAGTATAGCGGTAGGGACAGGGTATCAGCCCCAGCATTTT. Protein: CASSIAVGTGYQPQHF. Using reference TRBV19 and TRBJ1-5 for the parts outside the CDR3, the full variable domain is DGGITQSPKYLFRKEGQNVTLSCEQNLNHDAMYWYRQDPGQGLRLIYYSQIVNDFQKGDIAEGYSVSREKKESFPLTVTSAQKNPTAFYLCASSIAVGTGYQPQHFGDGTRLSIL.

V and J are TRBV27 and TRBJ2-1, with 8 bases matching TRBD2. The V gene's germline CDR1 is MNHEY and CDR2 SMNVEV (reference sequence). V lost 4 bases, J lost 7 bases, and 12 bases stayed unmatched. This CDR3 is built from 16 residues. The CDR3 DNA is TGTGCCAGCAGTTCATTGTATCCGGGAGGGCCTAATGAGCAGTTCTTC. It is translated as CASSSLYPGGPNEQFF.

The chain combines TRBV7-6 with TRBJ1-2, with no clear D. The CDR3 length is 16 residues. Between the trimmed V and J ends, which lost 5 bases and 6 bases, there was a span of 22 bases. Germline V gene lookup returns CDR1 SGHVS and CDR2 FNYEAQ. The CDR3 spells CASSPSSGMSGNGYTF. In nucleotides, the CDR3 is TGTGCCAGCAGCCCATCCTCCGGGATGTCGGGTAATGGCTACACCTTC.

The rearrangement links TRBV7-8 to TRBJ1-3; 11 bases are a match to TRBD1. Germline assignment: CDR1 SGHVS and CDR2 FQNEAQ. Unmatched junction bases numbered 10, after V lost 5 bases and J lost 7 bases. This CDR3 is 16 amino acids long. The CDR3 DNA is TGTGCCAGCAGCGGCCGCCTCGGGACAGGGGGGAACACCATATATTTT. Protein: CASSGRLGTGGNTIYF.